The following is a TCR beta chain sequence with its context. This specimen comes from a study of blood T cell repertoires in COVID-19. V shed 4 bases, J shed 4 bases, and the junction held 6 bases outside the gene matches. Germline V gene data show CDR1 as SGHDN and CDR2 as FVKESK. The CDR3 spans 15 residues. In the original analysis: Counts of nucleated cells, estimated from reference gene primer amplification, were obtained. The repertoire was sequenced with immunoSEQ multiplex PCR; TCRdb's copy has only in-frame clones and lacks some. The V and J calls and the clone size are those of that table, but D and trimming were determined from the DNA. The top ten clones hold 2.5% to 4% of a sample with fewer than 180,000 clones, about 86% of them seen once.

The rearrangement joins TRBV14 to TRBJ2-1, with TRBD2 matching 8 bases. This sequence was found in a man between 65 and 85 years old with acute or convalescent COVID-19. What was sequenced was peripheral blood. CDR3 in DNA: TGTGCCAGCAGCCTTAGCGGGAAGGGGTACAATGAGCAGTTCTTC. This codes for CASSLSGKGYNEQFF.